This T cell receptor (beta chain) was obtained from a study of molecular identifiers for immune sequencing clone quantification. The study's findings and limits: Researchers reportedly could pick up spiked Jurkat TCR RNA from one cell mixed into one million naive cells. Clonotypes topping 20 RNA copies carried over 97% of effector molecules but under 1% of naive ones.

Naive CD8 libraries were made from around 18,000 to 910,000 sorted cells, and they used 10%, 30% or 50% RNA. In the sort, naive CD8 T cells were defined as CD8+CD4-CCR7+CD45RA+. Comments on this clonotype: Its matching antigen is unknown. A much larger clone differs from this one at a single base, so this may be a read error.

The CDR3 covers 16 residues. In germline, CDR1 is SSHAT, CDR2 FNYEAQ (reference sequence). TCRdb reanalysed the PCR reads using MiXCR and keeps one entry per CDR3 protein. The table lists about 510,000 distinct CDR3 sequences, about 21% of them singletons, with around 0.84% in the top ten. The chain joins TRBV7-7 to TRBJ2-2; a weak D match, TRBD2 (8 bases). The sample taken for sequencing was naive CD8+ T cells from blood, with Jurkat cell RNA spiked in. Subset defined: FACS-sorted CD8+CD4-CCR7+CD45RA+ naive T cells. The TCR was taken from a human donor in good health. Some libraries in this study had Jurkat cell RNA spiked in. In DNA form, the CDR3 reads TGTGCTAGCAGCTCCCCCGGGGGGGACAGTGCCGGGGAGCCGTTTTTT. This translates into CASSSPGGDSAGEPFF.